A single TCR beta chain is shown here with its context. A read error may produce the germline difference seen at one junction end. Germline CDR1 SGDLS, CDR2 YYNGEE. There are 11 residues in the CDR3. This specimen belongs to a study of T cells in Graves' hyperthyroidism and ophthalmopathy. Researchers amplified the TCR beta CDR3 regions from RNA transcripts. Primed by the HTBI set, a first-round RT-PCR was run on the TCR CDR3. TCRdb ran MiXCR on the multiplex PCR reads and lists one entry per CDR3 protein. Among hundreds of thousands of distinct CDR3 sequences, about 45% were seen once, and the ten largest hold about 7%. Exclusion of a patient resulted from uncontrolled infection, other autoimmune disease, pregnancy or lactation.

Sequencing input: peripheral blood or thyroid tissue (not recorded which). The chain carries TRBV9 and TRBJ1-2; the D gene is possibly TRBD1 (5 bases). This TCR was recovered from an adult man with Graves' disease, either hyperthyroidism or ophthalmopathy (not recorded which). Here the CDR3 reads CTSREAAGYTF. CDR3 in DNA: TGTACCAGCAGGGAGGCGGCTGGCTACACCTTC.